The 2 T cell receptor beta chains presented below share a single source sample, sequenced in a study of blood T cell repertoires in COVID-19. Assay: immunoSEQ multiplex PCR; the TCRdb copy retains only in-frame clones and omits some. The repertoire holds 250,000 or so clones, with approximately 89% as singletons. The specimen was PBMCs or T cells enriched from blood (not recorded which). These receptors were collected from a man aged 35 to 55 who had been exposed to COVID-19.

The J gene is TRBJ2-3, the V gene TRBV5-1, with 9 bases that match TRBD2. From germline, CDR1 is SGHRS and CDR2 YFSETQ. The V and J ends lost 3 bases and 2 bases, in that order; junction bases with no gene match: 4. CDR3 length: 15 amino acids. The CDR3 sequence is CASSYLAGNTDTQYF. Written as DNA, the CDR3 is TGCGCCAGCAGCTATCTAGCGGGAAACACAGATACGCAGTATTTT.

The chain is built from TRBV19 and TRBJ2-3; 11 positions match TRBD2. CDR3 length equals 15 residues. CDR1 is LNHDA and CDR2 is SQIVND in the germline V gene (reference sequence). The J segment lost 4 bases and the V segment lost 3 bases, leaving 3 bases of the junction unmatched. The CDR3 DNA reads TGTGCCAGTAGTATTACTAGCGGGAGTGCAGATACGCAGTATTTT. It codes for CASSITSGSADTQYF.